These 27 T cell receptor beta chains were all obtained from the same sample, sequenced in a study of blood T cell repertoires in COVID-19. Assay: immunoSEQ multiplex PCR; the TCRdb copy retains only in-frame clones and omits some. In the table there are fewer than 250,000 clones, more than 80% of which are singletons. The sequencing sample was made of PBMCs or T cells enriched from blood (not recorded which). These receptors all come from a man aged 60 to 69 who had recovered from COVID-19.

The rearrangement joins TRBV10-3 to TRBJ1-2; 7 bases agree with TRBD1. The CDR3 covers 14 residues. Germline V gives CDR1 ENHRY, CDR2 SYGVKD. V lost 4 bases and J lost 13; bases outside the gene matches: 15. DNA of the CDR3: TGTGCCATCAGTGTTACAGGGGTATCGGTTTCTGGCACCTTC. It translates to CAISVTGVSVSGTF.

The chain uses TRBV3-1 (or the pseudogene TRBV3-2) and TRBJ1-6, with D uncertain. The germline gives CDR1 LGHDT, CDR2 YNNKEL (reference sequence). The CDR3 has 13 amino acids. Trimming removed 0 bases at V and 17 bases at J, with 14 bases between. CDR3 region: CASSQDRASPFHF. CDR3 DNA: TGTGCCAGCAGCCAAGACCGAGCAAGTCCTTTCCACTTT.

This clone was seen a single time. The rearrangement uses TRBV15 and TRBJ2-1; 7 positions match TRBD1. Trimming cost V 0 bases and J 8 bases; bases outside gene matches: 1. This CDR3 contains 13 residues. Germline CDR1 LNHNV, CDR2 YYDKDF (reference sequence). The CDR3 region is CATSRDQGDEQFF. The CDR3 DNA sequence: TGTGCCACCAGCAGAGATCAGGGGGATGAGCAGTTCTTC.

This chain uses TRBV19 with TRBJ2-1; weak D call: TRBD2 (6 bases). The CDR3 has 14 amino acids. The germline V gene encodes CDR1 LNHDA and CDR2 SQIVND (reference sequence). The V and J ends lost 3 bases and 7 bases respectively, with 13 bases between them. The CDR3 sequence: CASSIGAGRNEQFF. The CDR3 bases are TGTGCCAGTAGTATTGGGGCTGGGAGGAATGAGCAGTTCTTC.

This clone was seen only a few times. The chain has TRBV2 and TRBJ1-2, with 10 bases matching TRBD1. The V segment lost 4 bases and the J segment 6 bases; nucleotides outside the gene matches: 2. Germline V gene sequence: CDR1 SNHLY, CDR2 FYNNEI. There are 13 residues in the CDR3. The CDR3: CASSAGQGNGYTF. As DNA, the CDR3 is TGTGCCAGCAGTGCGGGACAGGGGAATGGCTACACCTTC.

The chain combines TRBV18 with TRBJ1-6; TRBD1 might be the D (6 bases). The germline V gene has CDR1 KGHSH and CDR2 LQKENI. V was cut by 3 bases and J by 9 bases, with 12 bases left in between. The length of the CDR3 is 14 residues. Here the CDR3 DNA reads TGTGCCAGCTCACCCACAGGGTTGGGTTCACCCCTCCACTTT. This gives the protein CASSPTGLGSPLHF.

The J gene is TRBJ1-1, the V gene TRBV29-1; the match to TRBD1 covers 8 bases. CDR1 SQVTM and CDR2 ANQGSEA come from the germline V gene. The J segment lost 6 bases and the V segment lost 3 bases, leaving 6 bases of the junction unmatched. The CDR3 contains 13 residues. The CDR3 protein is CSVEMDRASEAFF. The CDR3 region has the DNA TGCAGCGTTGAGATGGACAGGGCGTCTGAAGCTTTCTTT.

The chain joins TRBV5-4 to TRBJ2-3; D is possibly TRBD2 (5 bases). V gave up 0 bases and J gave up 2 bases, with 16 bases separating them. This CDR3 contains 17 residues. Germline V gives CDR1 SGHNT, CDR2 YYREEE (reference sequence). The CDR3 here is CASSLDSAIAITDTQYF. The CDR3 bases are TGTGCCAGCAGCTTGGATTCCGCGATAGCGATCACAGATACGCAGTATTTT. Looking up the rest from reference TRBV5-4 and TRBJ2-3 gives the full variable domain: ETGVTQSPTHLIKTRGQQVTLRCSSQSGHNTVSWYQQALGQGPQFIFQYYREEENGRGNFPPRFSGLQFPNYSSELNVNALELDDSALYLCASSLDSAIAITDTQYFGPGTRLTVL.

J is TRBJ2-5 and V is TRBV14; D is possibly TRBD1 (5 bases). The CDR3 covers 14 residues. Germline V lookup: CDR1 SGHDN, CDR2 FVKESK. V lost 2 bases to trimming and J lost 5 bases, with 12 bases between them. CDR3 loop: CASSQSRGRETQYF. The CDR3 DNA sequence: TGTGCCAGCAGCCAATCAAGGGGAAGGGAGACCCAGTACTTC.

The V gene is TRBV11-3, the J gene TRBJ2-3; the match to TRBD1 covers 8 bases. This CDR3 has 15 amino acids. The junction had 2 bases not matched to a gene; V was cut back by 1 base and J by 2 bases. CDR1 is SGHNT and CDR2 is YENEEA in the germline V gene. The CDR3 DNA sequence: TGTGCCAGCAGCTTAGGCCAGGGGGCCACAGATACGCAGTATTTT. This encodes CASSLGQGATDTQYF.

This sequence joins TRBV7-9 and TRBJ2-7; D is perhaps TRBD1 (6 bases). Germline CDR1 and CDR2: SEHNR and FQNEAQ (reference sequence). CDR3 length: 14 residues. Deletions cut 8 bases from V and 5 bases from J, with 19 bases between. The CDR3 nucleotides are TGTGCCAGCCGACCATCTGGCCCAGGGGACGAGCAGTACTTC. The encoded protein is CASRPSGPGDEQYF. Full variable domain (missing parts from reference TRBV7-9 and TRBJ2-7): DTGVSQNPRHKITKRGQNVTFRCDPISEHNRLYWYRQTLGQGPEFLTYFQNEAQLEKSRLLSDRFSAERPKGSFSTLEIQRTEQGDSAMYLCASRPSGPGDEQYFGPGTRLTVT.

V gene TRBV7-9 combines with J gene TRBJ2-2, with D possibly TRBD1 on 6 matching bases. The V gene lost 6 bases and the J gene lost 0 bases, with 11 bases spanning the gap. From germline, CDR1 is SEHNR and CDR2 FQNEAQ (reference sequence). This CDR3 contains 15 residues. DNA for the CDR3: TGTGCCAGCAGACCGACAGGCCCGAACACCGGGGAGCTGTTTTTT. Amino acids: CASRPTGPNTGELFF.

In its sample, this clone was seen once. The chain uses TRBV6-5 and TRBJ2-7; tentatively, D is TRBD1 (6 bases). This CDR3 has 16 residues. Germline-derived CDR1 and CDR2 are MNHEY and SVGAGI. Between the trimmed V and J ends, which lost 3 bases and 3 bases, there was a span of 18 bases. The CDR3: CASSYGRGPPVYEQYF. CDR3 DNA: TGTGCCAGCAGTTATGGCAGGGGCCCCCCGGTCTACGAGCAGTACTTC.

V usage is TRBV18 and J usage is TRBJ2-7; 8 bases map to TRBD1. The CDR3 consists of 18 residues. J was trimmed by 1 base and V by 2 bases; bases with no gene match: 13. Germline CDR1 KGHSH, CDR2 LQKENI. The CDR3 region has the DNA TGTGCCAGCTCACCATCTGGACAGGGTTCCATTCGGTCCTACGAGCAGTACTTC. Translating it yields CASSPSGQGSIRSYEQYF.

The chain joins TRBV5-1 to TRBJ1-5; 7 nucleotides line up with TRBD1. With V trimmed by 0 bases and J by 4 bases, 16 bases remained unmatched. Germline-derived CDR1 and CDR2 are SGHRS and YFSETQ. This CDR3 comprises 19 residues. The CDR3 spells CASSLAQRAFRDRNQPQHF. The DNA of the CDR3 is TGCGCCAGCAGCTTGGCCCAGCGCGCCTTCCGGGACAGAAATCAGCCCCAGCATTTT.

The chain couples TRBV4-1 to TRBJ2-7, with 7 nucleotides matching TRBD1. Germline loops: CDR1 MGHRA, CDR2 YSYEKL. CDR3 length equals 16 residues. The ends lost 0 bases at V and 6 bases at J; junction bases unmatched: 11. The CDR3 spells CASSQETGAPPAEQYF. The CDR3 nucleotides read TGCGCCAGCAGCCAAGAAACAGGGGCTCCACCGGCCGAGCAGTACTTC.

The rearrangement links TRBV10-1 to TRBJ1-5; possibly TRBD1 for D (6 bases). Trimming left V 6 bases short and J 2 bases short, with 17 bases between. Germline loops: CDR1 WNHNN, CDR2 SYGVQD (reference sequence). The CDR3 runs 16 residues. The CDR3 is CASRFAPDRCNQPQHF. DNA of the CDR3: TGCGCCAGCAGATTCGCTCCAGACAGGTGCAATCAGCCCCAGCATTTT.

The gene calls are TRBV11-2 and TRBJ1-1; 7 bases match TRBD1. CDR1 SGHAT and CDR2 FQNNGV come from the germline V gene. V shed 4 bases and J 5 bases; nucleotides not matched to a gene: 10. The CDR3 totals 15 residues. The CDR3 nucleotides read TGTGCCAGCAGCTCCGAACTACAGGGGAGGACTGAAGCTTTCTTT. This gives the protein CASSSELQGRTEAFF.

The V gene is TRBV6-5, the J gene TRBJ1-1; possible D gene TRBD1, 6 bases. This CDR3 has 14 amino acids. V was shortened by 3 bases and J by 0 bases, with 8 bases between the two germline ends. Germline assignment: CDR1 MNHEY and CDR2 SVGAGI. The CDR3 DNA reads as TGTGCCAGCAGTTATGGGGGCTTGAACACTGAAGCTTTCTTT. Translating gives CASSYGGLNTEAFF.

This clone was found a few times. This chain joins TRBV6-1 and TRBJ2-3; 9 bases align to TRBD2. The CDR3 extends over 15 amino acids. CDR1 and CDR2 from the germline V gene are MNHNS and SASEGT. V shed 3 bases and J 4 bases; nucleotides not matched to a gene: 5. CDR3 in amino acids: CASSESAGGPDTQYF. Written as DNA, the CDR3 is TGTGCCAGCAGTGAGTCAGCGGGGGGACCAGATACGCAGTATTTT.

CDR3 amino acids: CASSLDRETEAFF. CDR3 nucleotides: TGTGCCAGCAGTTTGGACAGGGAGACTGAAGCTTTCTTT. The chain recombines TRBV6-5 with TRBJ1-1; 8 bases align to TRBD1. CDR1 MNHEY and CDR2 SVGAGI come from the germline V gene. Trimming took 4 bases from V and 5 from J; bases not matched to a gene: 3. The CDR3 totals 13 residues.

This clone was picked up a small number of times. The chain has TRBV5-1 and TRBJ2-3; 8 bases are a match to TRBD1. Unmatched junction bases numbered 1, after V lost 4 bases and J lost 0 bases. The germline CDR1 and CDR2 sequences are SGHRS and YFSETQ. This CDR3 has 14 residues. The CDR3 sequence is CASSRQGSTDTQYF. For the CDR3, the DNA is TGCGCCAGCAGCCGACAGGGGAGCACAGATACGCAGTATTTT.

The V and J genes are TRBV3-1 (or the pseudogene TRBV3-2) and TRBJ1-2, with D tentatively TRBD1 (6 bases). Trimming pared 4 bases from V and 1 base from J, leaving 10 bases between. The length of the CDR3 is 14 residues. Germline lookup yields CDR1 LGHDT and CDR2 YNNKEL (reference sequence). The CDR3 nucleotides read TGTGCCAGCAGCCGTTGGGACATTAACTATGGCTACACCTTC. It codes for CASSRWDINYGYTF.

The chain carries TRBV5-5 and TRBJ2-7; no clear D. Germline assignment: CDR1 SGHKS and CDR2 YYEKEE (reference sequence). V dropped 3 bases and J dropped 0 bases, with 16 bases sitting between them. CDR3 length equals 16 residues. CDR3 sequence reads: CASSYGSRRGSYEQYF. In DNA, the CDR3 is TGTGCCAGCAGCTATGGCTCGCGCCGAGGCTCCTACGAGCAGTACTTC.

This chain uses TRBV7-2 with TRBJ2-3; D is possibly TRBD2 (6 bases). The ends were cut back, 1 base at V and 5 bases at J, with 16 bases in the middle. There are 16 residues in the CDR3. The germline V gene has CDR1 SGHTA and CDR2 FQGNSA. Written as DNA, the CDR3 is TGTGCCAGCAGCTTAGGTGGTAGCCCCGGGGGAGATACGCAGTATTTT. It yields the protein CASSLGGSPGGDTQYF. Full variable domain (outside the CDR3, taken from reference TRBV7-2 and TRBJ2-3): GAGVSQSPSNKVTEKGKDVELRCDPISGHTALYWYRQSLGQGLEFLIYFQGNSAPDKSGLPSDRFSAERTGGSVSTLTIQRTQQEDSAVYLCASSLGGSPGGDTQYFGPGTRLTVL.

The gene calls are TRBV19 and TRBJ1-5; TRBD1 matches 8 bases. V shed 3 bases and J 4 bases; nucleotides not matched to a gene: 5. Germline V gene sequence: CDR1 LNHDA, CDR2 SQIVND (reference sequence). The CDR3 length is 15 residues. The CDR3 protein is CASSIVQGVNQPQHF. Written as DNA, the CDR3 is TGTGCCAGTAGTATCGTACAGGGGGTGAATCAGCCCCAGCATTTT.

The V gene is TRBV3-1 (or the pseudogene TRBV3-2), the J gene TRBJ1-5; D perhaps matches TRBD1 (6 bases). The CDR3 runs 14 residues. Germline CDR1 reads LGHDT; CDR2 reads YNNKEL (reference sequence). V gave up 4 bases and J gave up 7 bases, with 14 bases separating them. The CDR3, as DNA: TGTGCCAGCAGCCTATACAGGGTTGGGCAGCCCCAGCATTTT. Translation: CASSLYRVGQPQHF.